One T cell receptor (beta chain) is described in this entry. What it recognizes is unknown. The sample comes from a study of CXCR3-negative and CXCR3-positive naive CD8 T cells. General study results and limits: CXCR3-positive naive cells had more hydrophobic TRB CDR3s than CXCR3-negative naive cells. Naive subsets did not differ in surface CD5, and TRB CDR3 properties served to infer TCR strength.

The CDR3 has 12 residues. CDR1 and CDR2 from the germline V gene are SQVTM and ANQGSEA. 5' RACE with UMI labels generated the TRB cDNA libraries. TCRdb re-called the 5' RACE reads, yielding one record per CDR3 amino acid sequence without DNA. The sample has 90,000 to 150,000 distinct CDR3 sequences. The sequenced sample consisted of naive CXCR3+ CD8+ T cells from blood. Noted subset: CD45RO-CCR7+CD27+CD95- naive CD8+ T cells expressing CXCR3 (TNR3+). The receptor was isolated from a human donor in good health. Some clones in this sample may be carry-over from other donors' samples. The chain links TRBV29-1 to TRBJ2-7; the TCRdb D gene call, TRBD2, has no DNA to confirm it. The chain's CDR3 is CSTRTSSYEQYF.